A single T cell receptor (beta chain) is shown here with its context. This clonotype has at least ten counts. What antigen it recognizes has not been identified. It has no much larger one-base neighbor in the sample; base qualities were not kept. This specimen belongs to a study of T cells in Graves' hyperthyroidism and ophthalmopathy (dated by TCRdb to the late 2010s). Context from the whole study: Peripheral blood was sampled at the time of initial diagnosis, prior to any treatment. To identify TCR V-J signatures that set the groups apart, the researchers used a discovery cohort of 100 patients, made up of roughly 40 with Graves' ophthalmopathy and 57 with stable Graves' hyperthyroidism. An independent validation cohort of some 18 hyperthyroidism patients and 17 patients who later progressed to ophthalmopathy tested prospective prediction of ophthalmopathy. For training and testing, the 95 to 100 patients in the discovery cohort were randomly divided in a 7:3 ratio. In addition, the study compared T-cell repertoires in thyroid tissue and in blood from five or six Graves' hyperthyroidism patients. After sampling, hyperthyroidism patients received methimazole starting at 30 mg daily, and ophthalmopathy patients received high-dose intravenous methylprednisolone. The paper reports TCR Vbeta CDR3 sequencing of roughly 140 peripheral blood samples: 40 to 45 ophthalmopathy, roughly 80 hyperthyroidism and 17 progressor patients. Summary of the overall study and its limitations: A 13 V-J signature model separated ophthalmopathy from stable hyperthyroidism, with just over 85% sensitivity and roughly 82% specificity in cross-validation and 80%/75% in testing. Sample size was not statistically predetermined, and blinding of investigators to group allocation was not performed. Most expanded thyroid clonotypes (frequency above 0.001) were also detected in blood, a finding suggesting that blood repertoires may reflect thyroid immune responses. In validation, progression to ophthalmopathy was predicted by the model with 70.59% sensitivity and roughly 76% specificity, a median of approximately 7.1 months before onset.

V drops 6 bases and J drops 7 bases, leaving 22 bases in between. The CDR3, cysteine through phenylalanine, is 16 amino acids long. The only DNA kept is the CDR3, 48 bases in frame from the first base. TCR beta CDR3 regions were amplified from RNA transcripts. A first-round RT-PCR of the TCR CDR3 used the HTBI primer set with the Qiagen OneStep RT-PCR kit. The libraries were constructed in a second round of multiplex PCR and then size-selected and purified. Libraries were sequenced paired-end with 100 bp reads on an Illumina HiSeq2000. The original pipeline was this. SOAPnuke was used to process the raw data, with reads discarded if the reads contained adapters or uncalled bases, had a mean Phred below 15, or lacked an exact constant-primer or identifier match. COPE v1.2.5 was used to merge the high-quality paired reads, and each unique nucleotide sequence was defined as a clonotype. Clonotypes were aligned to IMGT TRBV, TRBD and TRBJ reference segments using MiTCR v1.1. The analysis was restricted to V-J combinations with a frequency above 0.0001, which together covered just over 99% of the repertoires. The TCS score was defined as F50 (clonal expansion) divided by E x V (chaos), with BLOSUM62-based TCRdist calculated between CDR3 peptides within each V-J. Welch's t-statistics and random forest reduced roughly 540 V-J features to 13, which were used in a naive Bayes classifier (R e1071). Starting from the raw public reads, TCRdb applied fastp trimming at Q25, assembled clones with MiXCR and retained in-frame beta chains. Entries that share a CDR3 protein sequence are merged under the most common genes and DNA. TCRdb's processing, not the authors', yielded these V and J calls. A total of roughly 510,000 distinct CDR3 sequences appear in this sample, roughly 20% of them only once. 26% of the sample rests with the top ten.

Stable Graves' hyperthyroidism was defined as the absence of progression to ophthalmopathy over 18 months of follow-up. Hyperthyroidism patients were newly diagnosed, had a disease duration of under 2 months, and were aged 18 to 65 years. Exclusion was applied to patients with uncontrolled infections, other autoimmune diseases, pregnancy or lactation. Diagnoses were established on the basis of clinical symptoms, serum thyroxine and TRAb, thyroid ultrasound, and orbital computed tomography. Ficoll-Paque density gradient centrifugation was used to isolate PBMCs from about 10 ml of fresh peripheral blood. Trizol reagent was used to extract total RNA, and RNA quality was then checked on an Agilent 2100 Bioanalyzer.

The rearrangement combines TRBV12-3 or TRBV12-4 with TRBJ1-5; tentative D gene TRBD1, with 5 bases matching. Sequenced material: blood. The receptor's source is a man younger than 30 with Graves' hyperthyroidism. In nucleotides, the sequence is TGTGCCAGCAGCCCTAACTGGGACCTAAGAGAGCAGCCCCAGCATTTT. It translates as CASSPNWDLREQPQHF.